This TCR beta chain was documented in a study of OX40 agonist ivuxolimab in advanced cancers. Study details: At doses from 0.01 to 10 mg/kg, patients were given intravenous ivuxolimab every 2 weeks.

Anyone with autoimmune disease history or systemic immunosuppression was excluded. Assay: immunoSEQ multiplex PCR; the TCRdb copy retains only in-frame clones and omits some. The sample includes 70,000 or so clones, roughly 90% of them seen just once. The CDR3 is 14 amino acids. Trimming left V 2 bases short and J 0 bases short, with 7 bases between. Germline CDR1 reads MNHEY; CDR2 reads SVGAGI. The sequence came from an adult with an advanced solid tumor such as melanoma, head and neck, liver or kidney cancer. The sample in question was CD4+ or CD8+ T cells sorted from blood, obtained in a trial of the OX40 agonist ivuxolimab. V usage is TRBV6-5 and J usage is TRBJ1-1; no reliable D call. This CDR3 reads CASSYRGMNTEAFF. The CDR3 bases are TGTGCCAGCAGTTACAGAGGAATGAACACTGAAGCTTTCTTT.